This T cell receptor beta chain comes out of a study of shared clonotypes between healthy human individuals. The assay was immunoSEQ multiplex PCR, and TCRdb's table has in-frame clones only and misses some. Of 2 million or so clones detected, 85% to 95% appear once; the ten largest clones hold 0.13%. On this clone: Other nucleotide sequences in the sample specify the same CDR3.

Germline V gene data show CDR1 as SGDLS and CDR2 as YYNGEE. The CDR3 is made up of 15 amino acids. V was cut by 0 bases and J by 0 bases, with 9 bases left in between. This receptor was obtained from a man aged 18 to 30 in good health. V usage is TRBV9 and J usage is TRBJ1-1; D not resolved. Sequencing input: naive CD4+ T cells sorted from blood. The subset here: CD45RA+ positively selected. The CDR3 sequence is CASSVAAGMNTEAFF. The CDR3 nucleotides read TGTGCCAGCAGCGTAGCGGCAGGAATGAACACTGAAGCTTTCTTT.